This is a list of T cell receptor beta chains from one sample in a study of blood T cell repertoires in COVID-19. TCRdb keeps only in-frame clones here, not all; method: immunoSEQ multiplex PCR. The sample holds over 95,000 clones, approximately 84% seen once. Sequenced: peripheral blood. These TCRs come from an older woman with acute or convalescent COVID-19. Both conserved end residues are part of each CDR3. Each record gives: V gene, J gene, CDR3 protein.

TRBV5-6,TRBJ1-4,CASSSNGRTANEKLFF
TRBV25-1,TRBJ2-7,CASSRTGVSEQYF
TRBV3-1/TRBV3-2,TRBJ1-2,CASSQGGQGPYGYTF
TRBV6-1,TRBJ1-1,CASSEGSGTGDLAFF
TRBV27,TRBJ1-6,CASSPTGDYSPLHF
TRBV6-2/TRBV6-3,TRBJ1-6,CASSRTGGGLNSPLHF
TRBV4-2,TRBJ1-2,CASSQDLAVQGRNYGYTF
TRBV4-1,TRBJ1-4,CASSQSGTGDEKLFF
TRBV11-2,TRBJ1-1,CASSLAANTEAFF
TRBV7-2,TRBJ2-7,CASSPTGGEGSRNEQYF
TRBV5-1,TRBJ2-2,CASSTLAGGNTGELFF
TRBV2,TRBJ2-2,CASSERGLAVGELFF
TRBV29-1,TRBJ2-3,CSVESGVRTDTQYF
TRBV11-2,TRBJ1-3,CASSLTGFSGNTIYF
TRBV28,TRBJ2-3,CASSFQDTQYF
TRBV30,TRBJ2-7,CAWSLGDRRTYEQYF
TRBV6-2/TRBV6-3,TRBJ2-3,CASSLRSTDTQYF
TRBV4-3,TRBJ1-4,CASSQVGRGVTNEKLFF
TRBV11-3,TRBJ2-5,CASTFGVSGEQETQYF
TRBV4-3,TRBJ2-7,CASSQDLETGGRVEQYF
TRBV2,TRBJ1-5,CASSVGRAGNQPQHF
TRBV14,TRBJ1-4,CASSQSGRPTNEKLFF
TRBV6-1,TRBJ1-2,CASSDSARSYGYTF
TRBV6-5,TRBJ1-2,CASSYWGQALFYTF
TRBV24-1,TRBJ2-3,CATGGGTDTQYF
TRBV19,TRBJ1-4,CASSPGDRGNEKLFF
TRBV25-1,TRBJ2-2,CASSPCSEGLEKTGELFF
TRBV5-6,TRBJ2-2,CASSLVGQGAFGELFF
TRBV3-1/TRBV3-2,TRBJ2-1,CASSLLAVVSYNEQFF
TRBV3-1/TRBV3-2,TRBJ1-1,CASSLGDTDTEAFF
TRBV13,TRBJ1-1,CASSLPGGNTEAFF
TRBV12-5,TRBJ1-5,CASGLDVRVDQPQHF
TRBV7-2,TRBJ1-2,CASSSPTGRGYTF
TRBV29-1,TRBJ1-5,CSAGTGDQPQHF
TRBV19,TRBJ2-2,CASTVGTPNTGELFF
TRBV11-3,TRBJ2-6,CASSLFATGFTGANVLTF
TRBV7-6,TRBJ2-2,CASSLGGQTFNTGELFF
TRBV5-6,TRBJ1-1,CASSPRVRVAEAFF
TRBV7-3,TRBJ2-1,CASSLVAGAFNEQFF
TRBV30,TRBJ2-7,CAWSSQGYEQYF
TRBV5-1,TRBJ1-5,CARWVGARGGQPQHF
TRBV19,TRBJ2-2,CASSLAGANTGELFF
TRBV30,TRBJ1-5,CAWRVGGNQPQHF
TRBV14,TRBJ2-7,CASSQGWVRDEQYF
TRBV6-5,TRBJ1-6,CASSYSRGLASPLHF
TRBV6-5,TRBJ2-5,CASSYVLASKQETQYF
TRBV6-5,TRBJ1-2,CASSPTGQGRFGYTF
TRBV2,TRBJ1-2,CASRTGEFGYGYTF
TRBV5-1,TRBJ1-1,CASSSNRGGNTEAFF
TRBV28,TRBJ2-3,CASSGRGGSTDTQYF
TRBV10-3,TRBJ2-2,CAIRGGVNTGELFF